This TCR beta chain was documented in a study of shared clonotypes between healthy human individuals. Study results and limitations: Only a few donors were included, so the genetic and exposure-history diversity represented was limited.

Using ten immunoSEQ deep assay plates, investigators sequenced unsorted PBMC DNA. In the study's own analysis: Filtering differed because ImmunoSEQ produced junction-only sequences that carried no quality scores. Only in-frame clones appear in the TCRdb table, and some are missing; sequencing was by immunoSEQ multiplex PCR. The V and J calls and clone size come from that table; D and trimming were worked out from the DNA. This table holds about 460,000 clones, roughly three quarters found once. In the case of this clone: The target antigen is unknown.

CDR1 and CDR2 (germline): MNHEY, SVGAGI. Trimming left V 2 bases short and J 0 bases short, with 8 bases between. This CDR3 is 15 amino acids long. The TCR sequence derives from a woman aged 40 to 55 in good health. Some clones in this sample may be carry-over from other donors' samples. Sequenced sample: PBMCs. The chain couples TRBV6-5 to TRBJ1-3; unclear D gene. CDR3 loop: CASSYAAGSGNTIYF. CDR3 in DNA: TGTGCCAGCAGTTACGCGGCAGGCTCTGGAAACACCATATATTTT.